This T cell receptor beta chain derives from a study of blood T cell repertoires in COVID-19. After removal of 2 bases from V and 2 bases from J, the junction contained 5 bases not matched to a gene. The CDR3 extends over 15 amino acids. The germline CDR1 and CDR2 sequences are SEHNR and FQNEAQ (reference sequence). The count of this clone is one. Profiled with immunoSEQ multiplex PCR; TCRdb holds only in-frame clones, not every one. This sample has 350,000 to 450,000 clones, with about nine tenths found just once. The specimen was PBMCs or T cells enriched from blood (not recorded which). J is TRBJ2-5 and V is TRBV7-9, with 7 bases lining up with TRBD2. The source of this sequence is a woman between 35 and 50 years old who had been exposed to COVID-19. The CDR3 reads CASSLFGGTQETQYF. As DNA, the CDR3 is TGTGCCAGCAGCTTATTCGGGGGGACGCAAGAGACCCAGTACTTC.